This TCR beta chain was recovered during a study of shared clonotypes between healthy human individuals. Study as a whole: A donor's plate count was three for CD4 naive and three for CD4 memory; CD8 naive had two and CD8 memory one.

The CDR3 extends over 17 amino acids. Losses at the gene ends were 0 bases for V and 1 base for J; bases not matched to a gene: 3. The V gene's germline CDR1 is SGDLS and CDR2 YYNGEE. This clone was observed a single time. This table comes from immunoSEQ multiplex PCR, and its TCRdb copy is limited to in-frame clones, with some not included. The sample has around 750,000 clones, over 65% seen once. The clonotype originates from a woman in her 30s in good health. The chain is built from TRBV9 and TRBJ2-1; 11 positions match TRBD2. Material: memory CD4+ T cells sorted from blood. Noted subset: CD45RA-negative fraction. In nucleotides, the CDR3 is TGTGCCAGCAGCGTAGAAGGGACTAGCGGATCCTACAATGAGCAGTTCTTC. This codes for CASSVEGTSGSYNEQFF.